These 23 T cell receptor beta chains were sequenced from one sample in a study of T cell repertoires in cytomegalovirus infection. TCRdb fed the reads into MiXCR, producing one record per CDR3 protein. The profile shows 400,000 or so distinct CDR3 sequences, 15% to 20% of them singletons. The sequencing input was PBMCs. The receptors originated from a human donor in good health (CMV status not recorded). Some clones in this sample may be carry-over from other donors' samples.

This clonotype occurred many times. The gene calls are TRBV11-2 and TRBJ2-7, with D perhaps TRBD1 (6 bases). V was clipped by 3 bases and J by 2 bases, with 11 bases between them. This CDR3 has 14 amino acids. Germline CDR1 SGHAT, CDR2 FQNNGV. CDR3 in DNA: TGTGCCAGCAGCTTGGTCCAGGGGACCTACGAGCAGTACTTC. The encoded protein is CASSLVQGTYEQYF.

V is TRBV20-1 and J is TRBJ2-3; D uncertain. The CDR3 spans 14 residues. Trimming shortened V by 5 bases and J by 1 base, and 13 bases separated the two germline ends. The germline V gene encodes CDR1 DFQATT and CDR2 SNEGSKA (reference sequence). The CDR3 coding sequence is TGCAGTGCTCTAAGGTCTCTCGGCACAGATACGCAGTATTTT. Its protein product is CSALRSLGTDTQYF.

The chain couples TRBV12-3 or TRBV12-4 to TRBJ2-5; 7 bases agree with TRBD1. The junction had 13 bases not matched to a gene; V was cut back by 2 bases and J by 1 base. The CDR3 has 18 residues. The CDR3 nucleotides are TGTGCCAGCAGTTTATCCCGGGTGGGGGCAGGGGGCCAAGAGACCCAGTACTTC. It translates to CASSLSRVGAGGQETQYF.

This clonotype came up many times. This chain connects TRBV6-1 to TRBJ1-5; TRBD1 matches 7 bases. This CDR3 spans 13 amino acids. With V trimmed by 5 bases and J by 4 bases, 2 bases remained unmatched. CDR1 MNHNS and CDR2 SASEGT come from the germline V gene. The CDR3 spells CASSLGQNQPQHF. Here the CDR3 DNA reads TGTGCCAGCAGTCTGGGACAGAATCAGCCCCAGCATTTT.

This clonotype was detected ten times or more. CDR3 sequence (DNA): TGTGCCAGCAGTTTCCAGGGGGGTGACACCGGGGAGCTGTTTTTT. This translates into CASSFQGGDTGELFF. The J gene is TRBJ2-2, the V gene TRBV12-3 or TRBV12-4, with D perhaps TRBD1 (7 bases). CDR3 size: 15 residues. V dropped 3 bases and J dropped 3 bases, with 11 bases sitting between them.

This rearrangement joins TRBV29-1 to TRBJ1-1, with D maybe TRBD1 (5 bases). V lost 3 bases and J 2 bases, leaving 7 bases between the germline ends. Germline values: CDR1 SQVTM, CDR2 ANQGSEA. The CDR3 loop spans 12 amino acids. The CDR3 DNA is TGCAGCGTTGACCAGGGTAACACTGAAGCTTTCTTT. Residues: CSVDQGNTEAFF. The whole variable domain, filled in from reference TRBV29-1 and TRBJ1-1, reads SAVISQKPSRDICQRGTSLTIQCQVDSQVTMMFWYRQQPGQSLTLIATANQGSEATYESGFVIDKFPISRPNLTFSTLTVSNMSPEDSSIYLCSVDQGNTEAFFGQGTRLTVV.

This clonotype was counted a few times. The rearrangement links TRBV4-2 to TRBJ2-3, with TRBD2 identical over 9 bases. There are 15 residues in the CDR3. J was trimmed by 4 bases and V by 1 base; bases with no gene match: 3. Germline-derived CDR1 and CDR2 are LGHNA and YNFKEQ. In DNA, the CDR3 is TGTGCCAGCAGCCAAGGAGGCGGGGGGGCAGATACGCAGTATTTT. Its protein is CASSQGGGGADTQYF.

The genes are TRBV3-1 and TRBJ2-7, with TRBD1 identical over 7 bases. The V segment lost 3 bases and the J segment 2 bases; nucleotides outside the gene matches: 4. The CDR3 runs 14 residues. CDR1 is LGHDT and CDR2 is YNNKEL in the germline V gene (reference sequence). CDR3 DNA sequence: TGTGCCAGCAGCCACTGGGACAGACCCTACGAGCAGTACTTC. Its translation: CASSHWDRPYEQYF.

The CDR3 loop is CASSLSSGLNTGELFF. DNA for the CDR3: TGTGCCAGTTCTCTTTCTAGCGGACTGAACACCGGGGAGCTGTTTTTT. This chain links TRBV6-2 or TRBV6-3 with TRBJ2-2; the match to TRBD2 covers 7 bases. With V trimmed by 9 bases and J by 1 base, 11 bases remained unmatched. This CDR3 region has 16 residues. Germline V gene lookup returns CDR1 MNHEY and CDR2 SVGEGT.

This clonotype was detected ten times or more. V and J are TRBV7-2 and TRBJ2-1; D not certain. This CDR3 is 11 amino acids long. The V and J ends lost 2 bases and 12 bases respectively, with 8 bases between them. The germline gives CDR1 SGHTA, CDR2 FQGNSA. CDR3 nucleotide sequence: TGTGCCAGCAGCTTAAGCGTGATGCAGTTCTTC. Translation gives CASSLSVMQFF.

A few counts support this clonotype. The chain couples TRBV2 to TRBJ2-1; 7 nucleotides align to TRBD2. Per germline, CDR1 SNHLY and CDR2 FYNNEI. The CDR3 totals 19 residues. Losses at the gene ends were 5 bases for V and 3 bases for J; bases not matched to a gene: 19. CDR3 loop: CASSRGFGYGGGSYNEQFF. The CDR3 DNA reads TGTGCCAGCAGTAGGGGTTTCGGTTACGGCGGGGGAAGCTACAATGAGCAGTTCTTC. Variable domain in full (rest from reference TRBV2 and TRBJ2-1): EPEVTQTPSHQVTQMGQEVILRCVPISNHLYFYWYRQILGQKVEFLVSFYNNEISEKSEIFDDQFSVERPDGSNFTLKIRSTKLEDSAMYFCASSRGFGYGGGSYNEQFFGPGTRLTVL.

This CDR3 reads CASIPAGAETQYF. CDR3 DNA: TGTGCCAGCATCCCAGCGGGGGCTGAGACCCAGTACTTC. This chain connects TRBV6-5 to TRBJ2-5, with 8 bases identical to TRBD2. Germline V gene lookup returns CDR1 MNHEY and CDR2 SVGAGI. Germline trimming cut 7 bases from V and 5 bases from J; bases unmatched to any gene: 6. The CDR3 length is 13 residues.

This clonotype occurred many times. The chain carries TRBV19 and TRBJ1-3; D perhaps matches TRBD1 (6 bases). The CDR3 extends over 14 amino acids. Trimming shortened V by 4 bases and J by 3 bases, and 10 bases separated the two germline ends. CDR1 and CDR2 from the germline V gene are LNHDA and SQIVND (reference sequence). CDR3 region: CASSTPDSGNTIYF. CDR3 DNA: TGTGCCAGTAGTACCCCGGACAGTGGAAACACCATATATTTT.

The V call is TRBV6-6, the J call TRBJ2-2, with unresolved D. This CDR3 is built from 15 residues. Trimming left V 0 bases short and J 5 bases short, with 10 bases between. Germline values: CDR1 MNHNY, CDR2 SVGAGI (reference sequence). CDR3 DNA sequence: TGTGCCAGCAGTTACTCAGGGCTAGGTACCGGGGAGCTGTTTTTT. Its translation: CASSYSGLGTGELFF.

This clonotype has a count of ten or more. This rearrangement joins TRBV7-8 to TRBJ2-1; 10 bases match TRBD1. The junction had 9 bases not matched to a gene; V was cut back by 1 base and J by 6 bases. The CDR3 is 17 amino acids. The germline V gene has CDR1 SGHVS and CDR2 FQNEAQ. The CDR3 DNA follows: TGTGCCAGCAGCTTAGGGGGGTGGACAGGGGGGGTCAATGAGCAGTTCTTC. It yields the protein CASSLGGWTGGVNEQFF.

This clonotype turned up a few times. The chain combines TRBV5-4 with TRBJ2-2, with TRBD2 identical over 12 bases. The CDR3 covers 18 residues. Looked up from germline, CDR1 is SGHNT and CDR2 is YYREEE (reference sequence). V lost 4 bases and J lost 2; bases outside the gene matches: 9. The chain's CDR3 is CASSIGLAGTQNTGELFF. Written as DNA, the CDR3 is TGTGCCAGCAGCATTGGACTAGCGGGAACTCAAAACACCGGGGAGCTGTTTTTT.

CDR3 protein: CSAWDRITSTDTQYF. DNA of the CDR3: TGCAGTGCCTGGGACAGGATAACTAGCACAGATACGCAGTATTTT. The chain uses TRBV20-1 and TRBJ2-3, with TRBD1 matching over 8 bases. Germline CDR1 and CDR2: DFQATT and SNEGSKA (reference sequence). The junction had 8 bases not matched to a gene; V was cut back by 6 bases and J by 0 bases. This CDR3 comprises 15 residues.

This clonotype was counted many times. CDR3 sequence: CASSLGRTDYGYTF. CDR3 DNA sequence: TGTGCCAGCAGTTTAGGGCGGACGGACTATGGCTACACCTTC. This rearrangement joins TRBV6-1 to TRBJ1-2; no clear D gene. The ends were cut back, 5 bases at V and 3 bases at J, with 13 bases in the middle. The germline gives CDR1 MNHNS, CDR2 SASEGT. The CDR3 is made up of 14 amino acids.

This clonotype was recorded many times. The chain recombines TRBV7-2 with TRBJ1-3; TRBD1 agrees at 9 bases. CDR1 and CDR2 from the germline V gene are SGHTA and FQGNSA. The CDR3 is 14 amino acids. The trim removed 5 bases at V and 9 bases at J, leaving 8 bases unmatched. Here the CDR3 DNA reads TGTGCCAGCAGCCAGGACAGGGGATCCAGCACCATATATTTT. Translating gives CASSQDRGSSTIYF.

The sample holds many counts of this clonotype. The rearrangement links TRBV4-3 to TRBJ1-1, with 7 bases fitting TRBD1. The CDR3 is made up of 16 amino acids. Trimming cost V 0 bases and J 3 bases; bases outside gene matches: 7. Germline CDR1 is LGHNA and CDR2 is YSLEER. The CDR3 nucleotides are TGCGCCAGCAGCCAAGAAGCAGGACAGGCGTACACTGAAGCTTTCTTT. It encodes CASSQEAGQAYTEAFF.

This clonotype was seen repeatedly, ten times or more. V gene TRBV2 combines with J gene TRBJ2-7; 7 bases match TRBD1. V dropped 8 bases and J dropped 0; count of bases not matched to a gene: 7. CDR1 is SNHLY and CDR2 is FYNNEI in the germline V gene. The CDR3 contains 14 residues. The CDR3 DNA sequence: TGTGCCAGCCGCGGACGACAGGGCTCCTACGAGCAGTACTTC. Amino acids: CASRGRQGSYEQYF.

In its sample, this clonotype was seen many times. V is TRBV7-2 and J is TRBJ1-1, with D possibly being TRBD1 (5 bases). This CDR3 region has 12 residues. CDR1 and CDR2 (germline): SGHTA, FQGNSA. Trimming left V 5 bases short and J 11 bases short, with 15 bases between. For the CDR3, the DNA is TGTGCCAGCAGCCCGAATGGCAGGGCGGCTTTCTTT. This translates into CASSPNGRAAFF. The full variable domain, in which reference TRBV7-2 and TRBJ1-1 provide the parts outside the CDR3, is GAGVSQSPSNKVTEKGKDVELRCDPISGHTALYWYRQSLGQGLEFLIYFQGNSAPDKSGLPSDRFSAERTGGSVSTLTIQRTQQEDSAVYLCASSPNGRAAFFGQGTRLTVV.

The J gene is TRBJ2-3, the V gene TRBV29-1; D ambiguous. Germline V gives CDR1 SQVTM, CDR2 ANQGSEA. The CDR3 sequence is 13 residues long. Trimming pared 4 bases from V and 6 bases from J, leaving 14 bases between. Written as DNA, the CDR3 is TGCAGCGTTGGCCAGCCACGCTGGGATACGCAGTATTTT. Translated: CSVGQPRWDTQYF.